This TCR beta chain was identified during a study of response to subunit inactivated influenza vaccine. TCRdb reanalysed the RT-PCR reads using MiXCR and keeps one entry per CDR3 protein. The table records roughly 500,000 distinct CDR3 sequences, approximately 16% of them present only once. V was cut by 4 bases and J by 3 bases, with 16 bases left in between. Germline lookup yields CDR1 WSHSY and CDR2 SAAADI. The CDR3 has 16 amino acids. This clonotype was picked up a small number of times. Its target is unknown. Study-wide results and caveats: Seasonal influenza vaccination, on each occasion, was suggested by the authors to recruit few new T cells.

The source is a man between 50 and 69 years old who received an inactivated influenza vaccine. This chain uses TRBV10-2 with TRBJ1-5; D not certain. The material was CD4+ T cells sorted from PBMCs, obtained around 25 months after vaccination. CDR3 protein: CASSASLRVNNQPQHF. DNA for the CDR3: TGCGCCAGCAGTGCCTCATTACGCGTAAACAATCAGCCCCAGCATTTT.